Here is one TCR beta chain with its context. Its cognate antigen is unknown. This sample was taken from a study of T cells expressing NK-cell markers. Background on the study: Most of the eight sequenced donors were HCMV-seropositive; one was seronegative. Study-wide findings and caveats: Of CD8+ T cells, 1.0-7.0% belonged to dominant NKG2C+ clonotypes in six or seven donors. Topping the CD3+CD56-NKG2C+ fraction as well were these clonotypes, in a few donors.

TCR beta cDNA was generated via 5'RACE template switching incorporating UMIs. TCRdb processed the 5' RACE reads again and assigns one entry to each CDR3 protein, with no DNA. There are 550,000 to 600,000 distinct CDR3 sequences in the sample, with around 4% held by the top ten. Input material: blood T cells: a sorted CD56 or NKG2C T cell subset, CD4+ or CD8+ T cells, or bulk PBMC T cells (not recorded which). The receptor was derived from a man aged 18 to 29 in good health.

The CDR3 sequence: CASSLAKTSGVYNEQFF. The chain joins TRBV7-9 to TRBJ2-1; TCRdb designates TRBD2, a call that cannot be tested without DNA. The CDR3 consists of 17 residues. Germline-derived CDR1 and CDR2 are SEHNR and FQNEAQ (reference sequence).